The clone carrying this T cell receptor (beta chain) was recorded many times. Antigen unknown. These data are taken from a study of T-cell memory formation after mild COVID-19. Study background: Largely, the TCR clusters proved donor specific. Study findings and constraints: Pre-infection memory carried some responding clones, suggesting that cross-reactive memory joined. For contracting clones, CD4+ ones sat mainly in CM and EM, CD8+ in EMRA.

Germline CDR1 and CDR2: SGHRS and YFSETQ. The CDR3 runs 13 residues. The germline V and J ends were trimmed by 2 bases and 4 bases, with 9 bases remaining between them. MiXCR was run by TCRdb on the 5' RACE reads, yielding one entry per CDR3 protein. In the table there are under 300,000 distinct CDR3 sequences, 8.5% to 9.5% of which are singletons. The sequenced material came from PBMCs or a T cell subset sorted from them (not recorded which). This clonotype was sampled from a young man who had mild COVID-19 (a few samples of this study predate the infection). Cell type and time point are not known. The rearrangement uses TRBV5-1 and TRBJ1-2, with D maybe TRBD1 (5 bases). As DNA, the CDR3 is TGCGCCAGCAGCTTACGGCAGGGCTATGGCTACACCTTC. This gives the protein CASSLRQGYGYTF.